This T cell receptor (beta chain) was sequenced for a study of shared clonotypes between healthy human individuals. Comment on this clone: What it recognizes is unknown.

Germline CDR1 is MNHEY and CDR2 is SVGAGI. The CDR3 runs to 11 residues. V gave up 8 bases and J gave up 8 bases; unmatched junction bases: 3. Clones were read by immunoSEQ multiplex PCR, and TCRdb kept only the in-frame ones, dropping some. The data contain over 2 million clones, about 95% of them singletons. Points from the study as a whole: Specimens sampled were limited to blood, with tissue repertoires likely differing. Across subsets, estimated richness was generally greater for naive than for memory populations.

CD45RO-negative, CCR7-positively selected cells formed the naive CD8 fraction, excluding terminally differentiated effector memory CD45RA+ cells. Caucasian adults residing in Nashville, Tennessee made up all the donors. The source of this sequence is a man aged 18 to 35 in good health. This chain links TRBV6-5 with TRBJ2-1; TRBD2 matches at 7 bases. The sample was naive CD8+ T cells sorted from blood. CDR3 nucleotide sequence: TGTGCCAGCGAGGGAGGGGATGAGCAGTTCTTC. The encoded protein is CASEGGDEQFF.